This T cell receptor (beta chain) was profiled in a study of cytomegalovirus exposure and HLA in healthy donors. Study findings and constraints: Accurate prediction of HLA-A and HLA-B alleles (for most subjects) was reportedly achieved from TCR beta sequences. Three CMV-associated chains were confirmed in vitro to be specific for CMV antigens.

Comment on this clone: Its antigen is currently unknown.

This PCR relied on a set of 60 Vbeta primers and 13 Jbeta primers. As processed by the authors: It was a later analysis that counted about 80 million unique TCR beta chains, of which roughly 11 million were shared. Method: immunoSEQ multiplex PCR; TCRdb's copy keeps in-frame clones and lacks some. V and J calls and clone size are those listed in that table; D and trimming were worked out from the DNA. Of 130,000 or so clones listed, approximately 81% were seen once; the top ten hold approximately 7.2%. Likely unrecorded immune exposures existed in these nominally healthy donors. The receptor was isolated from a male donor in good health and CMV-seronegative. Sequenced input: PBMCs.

CDR3 coding DNA: TGTGCCAGCAGCCTGGGGGGGAGCACCACAGATACGCAGTATTTT. Protein sequence: CASSLGGSTTDTQYF. The chain is built from TRBV9 and TRBJ2-3; TRBD2 aligns across 7 bases. Trimming cost V 4 bases and J 2 bases; bases outside gene matches: 7. The germline gives CDR1 SGDLS, CDR2 YYNGEE. The CDR3 consists of 15 residues.